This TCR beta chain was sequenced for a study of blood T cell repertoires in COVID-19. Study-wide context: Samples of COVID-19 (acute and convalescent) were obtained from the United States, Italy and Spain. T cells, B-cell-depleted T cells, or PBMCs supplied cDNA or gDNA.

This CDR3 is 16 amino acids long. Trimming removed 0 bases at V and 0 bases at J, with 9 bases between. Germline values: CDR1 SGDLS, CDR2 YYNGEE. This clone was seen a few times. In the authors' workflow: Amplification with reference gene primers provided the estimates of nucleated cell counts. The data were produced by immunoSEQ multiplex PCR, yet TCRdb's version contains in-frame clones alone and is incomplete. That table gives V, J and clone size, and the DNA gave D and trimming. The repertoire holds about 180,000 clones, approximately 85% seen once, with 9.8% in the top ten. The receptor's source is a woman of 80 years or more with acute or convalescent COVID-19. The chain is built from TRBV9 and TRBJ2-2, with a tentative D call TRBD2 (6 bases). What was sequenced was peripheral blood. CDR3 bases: TGTGCCAGCAGCGTAGCTTTAGCGGCGAACACCGGGGAGCTGTTTTTT. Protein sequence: CASSVALAANTGELFF.